This T cell receptor beta chain appears in the sequencing data of a study of cytomegalovirus exposure and HLA in healthy donors. The CDR3 totals 10 residues. CDR1 is SNHLY and CDR2 is FYNNEI in the germline V gene. The V gene lost 4 bases and the J gene lost 9 bases, with 3 bases spanning the gap. TCRdb's copy holds only in-frame clones and misses some; the assay was immunoSEQ multiplex PCR. The table shows fewer than 200,000 clones, with around nine tenths occurring only once. V usage is TRBV2 and J usage is TRBJ2-2, with D hard to call. This sequence originates from a young man in good health and CMV-seropositive. Source material: PBMCs. CDR3 DNA sequence: TGTGCCAGCAGTGTTCGGGAGCTGTTTTTT. It specifies CASSVRELFF.